This T cell receptor beta chain was recorded in a study of T-cell reconstitution after alpha-beta-depleted transplantation in children. Points from the study as a whole: When one year had passed after transplant, most T-cell counts and diversity came from newly produced T cells. Where some patients showed high TCRbeta diversity at day 60, it came from recipient T cells and thymic progenitors that had survived. Where alpha-beta T cells came from about two months after transplant was reportedly several hundred expanded graft clones.

This clonotype was observed a handful of times. The antigen is undetermined. This sample's TCRbeta library carried unique molecular identifier barcodes. TCRdb passed the PCR reads through MiXCR, listing each CDR3 protein once. Of a few hundred thousand distinct CDR3 sequences in the sample, roughly 27% are singletons; the top ten hold approximately 39%. The TCR comes from a boy under three years old with Wiskott-Aldrich syndrome, due to receive a stem cell transplant. Material: PBMCs, obtained before TCRalphabeta/CD19-depleted stem cell transplant.

CDR3 nucleotide sequence: TGTGCCAGCAGTTCCTCCCTTCTATACGAGCAGTACTTC. This gives the protein CASSSSLLYEQYF. The chain links TRBV27 to TRBJ2-7; D remains unclear. V was trimmed by 4 bases and J by 4 bases, leaving 11 bases between them. CDR1 is MNHEY, CDR2 SMNVEV, per germline (reference sequence). The CDR3 loop spans 13 amino acids.